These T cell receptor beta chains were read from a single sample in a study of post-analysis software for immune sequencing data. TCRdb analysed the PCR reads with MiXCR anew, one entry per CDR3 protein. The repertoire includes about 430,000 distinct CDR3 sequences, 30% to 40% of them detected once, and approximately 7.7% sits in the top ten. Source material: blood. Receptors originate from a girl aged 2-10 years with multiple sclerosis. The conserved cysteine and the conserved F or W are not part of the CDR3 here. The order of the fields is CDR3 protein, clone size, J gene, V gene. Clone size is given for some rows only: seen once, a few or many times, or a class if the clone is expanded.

CDR3aa: ASSPRASSGSNEQF
abundance: few
j_gene: TRBJ2-1
v_gene: TRBV12-3/TRBV12-4

CDR3aa: ASSFRTSGRPGLNNEQF
abundance: -
j_gene: TRBJ2-1
v_gene: TRBV28

CDR3aa: ASSLRAGGAGDIQY
abundance: many
j_gene: TRBJ2-4
v_gene: TRBV5-1

CDR3aa: ASRKATGANVLI
abundance: -
j_gene: TRBJ2-6
v_gene: TRBV6-5

CDR3aa: ASSFYQRAYNEQF
abundance: -
j_gene: TRBJ2-1
v_gene: TRBV27

CDR3aa: ASSRDGGPSSYNEQF
abundance: -
j_gene: TRBJ2-1
v_gene: TRBV7-9

CDR3aa: ASSQLTSGRYNEQF
abundance: -
j_gene: TRBJ2-1
v_gene: TRBV28

CDR3aa: ASSHPGQGDDEQF
abundance: few
j_gene: TRBJ2-1
v_gene: TRBV4-1

CDR3aa: ASSLARINEQF
abundance: few
j_gene: TRBJ2-1
v_gene: TRBV7-9

CDR3aa: SARPGQVKYGYT
abundance: -
j_gene: TRBJ1-2
v_gene: TRBV20-1

CDR3aa: SADSAVAYEQY
abundance: -
j_gene: TRBJ2-7
v_gene: TRBV20-1

CDR3aa: ASSFAENSPLH
abundance: -
j_gene: TRBJ1-6
v_gene: TRBV5-1

CDR3aa: TSSYGQENIQY
abundance: -
j_gene: TRBJ2-4
v_gene: TRBV6-5

CDR3aa: ASSQETGPRNQPQH
abundance: -
j_gene: TRBJ1-5
v_gene: TRBV4-1

CDR3aa: SVEELGGLQETQY
abundance: few
j_gene: TRBJ2-5
v_gene: TRBV29-1

CDR3aa: ASSSRVLNTDTQY
abundance: -
j_gene: TRBJ2-3
v_gene: TRBV12-3/TRBV12-4

CDR3aa: ASSYSRQINQPQH
abundance: -
j_gene: TRBJ1-5
v_gene: TRBV6-5

CDR3aa: ASSLFGGVNTEAF
abundance: once
j_gene: TRBJ1-1
v_gene: TRBV12-3/TRBV12-4

CDR3aa: ASSLDLGESYEQY
abundance: few
j_gene: TRBJ2-7
v_gene: TRBV5-5

CDR3aa: AISEGTGEMYEQY
abundance: -
j_gene: TRBJ2-7
v_gene: TRBV10-3

CDR3aa: SAQGEGKRDTQY
abundance: few
j_gene: TRBJ2-3
v_gene: TRBV20-1

CDR3aa: ASSPGPSPNYGYT
abundance: many
j_gene: TRBJ1-2
v_gene: TRBV5-1

CDR3aa: ASSLDRKKQETQY
abundance: few
j_gene: TRBJ2-5
v_gene: TRBV7-9

CDR3aa: ASGGGLVAFNEQF
abundance: few
j_gene: TRBJ2-1
v_gene: TRBV12-5

CDR3aa: ASSPGHPKYGSNYGYT
abundance: -
j_gene: TRBJ1-2
v_gene: TRBV18

CDR3aa: SAGEREGRETQY
abundance: -
j_gene: TRBJ2-5
v_gene: TRBV20-1

CDR3aa: ASSLRTGYGYT
abundance: -
j_gene: TRBJ1-2
v_gene: TRBV12-3/TRBV12-4

CDR3aa: ASSLKNKQDTQY
abundance: -
j_gene: TRBJ2-3
v_gene: TRBV7-9

CDR3aa: SVKSGGGANVLT
abundance: few
j_gene: TRBJ2-6
v_gene: TRBV29-1

CDR3aa: ASSQEGNRGSNQPQH
abundance: -
j_gene: TRBJ1-5
v_gene: TRBV4-2

CDR3aa: ASSYVTGGTEAF
abundance: -
j_gene: TRBJ1-1
v_gene: TRBV6-5

CDR3aa: ASSVGTGIGSEQY
abundance: few
j_gene: TRBJ2-7
v_gene: TRBV9

CDR3aa: ASRVLQGGDGYT
abundance: once
j_gene: TRBJ1-2
v_gene: TRBV6-1

CDR3aa: ASSLTLLRDRSSSDPNQPQH
abundance: -
j_gene: TRBJ1-5
v_gene: TRBV7-3

CDR3aa: ASSFELAPYEQY
abundance: -
j_gene: TRBJ2-7
v_gene: TRBV12-3/TRBV12-4

CDR3aa: ASSPTGGIAEAF
abundance: -
j_gene: TRBJ1-1
v_gene: TRBV3-1

CDR3aa: ASSYPLLGTASYNEQF
abundance: once
j_gene: TRBJ2-1
v_gene: TRBV6-2/TRBV6-3

CDR3aa: ASSVATTLWEQF
abundance: few
j_gene: TRBJ2-1
v_gene: TRBV9

CDR3aa: SVEDDGLSTDTQY
abundance: -
j_gene: TRBJ2-3
v_gene: TRBV29-1